Detailed here is one T cell receptor beta chain. An end of the junction differs from the germline gene, which may be a read error. The sample belongs to a study of molecular identifiers for immune sequencing clone quantification. Preparation of naive CD8 libraries involved about 18,000 to 1,000,000 sorted cells and 10%, 30% or 50% RNA. Naive CD8 T cells were FACS-sorted by CD8+CD4-CCR7+CD45RA+ markers. This CDR3 has 15 amino acids. Looked up from germline, CDR1 is MNHEY and CDR2 is SMNVEV (reference sequence). Methods described previously were used for bulk TCR libraries, and listed TCR primers were applied. TCRdb independently ran MiXCR on the PCR reads; one entry per CDR3 protein. The profile shows some 590,000 distinct CDR3 sequences, about 25% of them singletons.

This TCR derives from a human donor in good health. Some libraries in this study had Jurkat cell RNA spiked in. V and J are TRBV27 and TRBJ2-1; TRBD2 matches at 8 bases. The sample comprised naive CD8+ T cells from blood, with Jurkat cell RNA spiked in. Subset noted: FACS-sorted CD8+CD4-CCR7+CD45RA+ naive T cells. The CDR3, as DNA: TGTACCAGCAGTTTACCTAGCGGGCCCTACAATGAGCAGTTCTTC. This codes for CTSSLPSGPYNEQFF.